These T cell receptor beta chains were read from a single sample in a study of T cell responses to AZD1222 COVID-19 vaccine. This table comes from immunoSEQ multiplex PCR, and its TCRdb copy is limited to in-frame clones, with some not included. The top ten clones hold around 9.1% of a sample with 100,000 or so clones, 85% to 90% of them seen once. The sample in question was peripheral blood, obtained on day 0 of AZD1222 vaccination. These receptors were obtained from an adult in good health. Both conserved end residues are part of each CDR3. Fields, in order: V gene, J gene, clone size, CDR3 protein. Clone size is stated in some rows and not others, as once, few, many or a class when expanded.

v_call: TRBV3-1/TRBV3-2; j_call: TRBJ1-2; clone_size: NA; cdr3_aa: CASSQLIGSDGYTF
v_call: TRBV18; j_call: TRBJ2-5; clone_size: NA; cdr3_aa: CASSPWTASQETQYF
v_call: TRBV9; j_call: TRBJ2-1; clone_size: NA; cdr3_aa: CASSAGTGVLSSYNEQFF
v_call: TRBV7-2; j_call: TRBJ2-7; clone_size: NA; cdr3_aa: CASSSRTSGPAVSYEQYF
v_call: TRBV30; j_call: TRBJ2-1; clone_size: NA; cdr3_aa: CAWSTVASGSKFF
v_call: TRBV19; j_call: TRBJ2-7; clone_size: NA; cdr3_aa: CASSIVQGGSYEQYF
v_call: TRBV3-1/TRBV3-2; j_call: TRBJ2-7; clone_size: NA; cdr3_aa: CASSRYYEQYF
v_call: TRBV7-3; j_call: TRBJ2-1; clone_size: few; cdr3_aa: CASSSRLSSYNEQFF
v_call: TRBV5-4; j_call: TRBJ2-5; clone_size: NA; cdr3_aa: CASSFGTGWETQYF
v_call: TRBV5-1; j_call: TRBJ2-6; clone_size: NA; cdr3_aa: CASSPSPDPRSGANVLTF
v_call: TRBV7-3; j_call: TRBJ2-5; clone_size: NA; cdr3_aa: CASSLSGTGYQETQYF
v_call: TRBV11-2; j_call: TRBJ2-1; clone_size: NA; cdr3_aa: CASSLDRGTLSLSSYNEQFF
v_call: TRBV7-2; j_call: TRBJ2-1; clone_size: NA; cdr3_aa: CASSAQTGGFSYNEQFF
v_call: TRBV7-9; j_call: TRBJ1-2; clone_size: NA; cdr3_aa: CASSLEMGTGGGYTF
v_call: TRBV10-3; j_call: TRBJ2-2; clone_size: NA; cdr3_aa: CAISELGGDTGELFF
v_call: TRBV27; j_call: TRBJ1-5; clone_size: NA; cdr3_aa: CASSLEGGGSRQPQHF
v_call: TRBV28; j_call: TRBJ1-2; clone_size: NA; cdr3_aa: CASSPQGLEGDYGYTF
v_call: TRBV27; j_call: TRBJ2-7; clone_size: once; cdr3_aa: CASSPPNSYEQYF
v_call: TRBV11-3; j_call: TRBJ2-2; clone_size: NA; cdr3_aa: CASSPAGGRNTGELFF
v_call: TRBV23-1; j_call: TRBJ2-7; clone_size: few; cdr3_aa: CASSPPSLRYEQYF
v_call: TRBV3-1/TRBV3-2; j_call: TRBJ1-5; clone_size: NA; cdr3_aa: CASSQDLGVQPQHF
v_call: TRBV11-1; j_call: TRBJ1-1; clone_size: NA; cdr3_aa: CASSLGIGANTEAFF